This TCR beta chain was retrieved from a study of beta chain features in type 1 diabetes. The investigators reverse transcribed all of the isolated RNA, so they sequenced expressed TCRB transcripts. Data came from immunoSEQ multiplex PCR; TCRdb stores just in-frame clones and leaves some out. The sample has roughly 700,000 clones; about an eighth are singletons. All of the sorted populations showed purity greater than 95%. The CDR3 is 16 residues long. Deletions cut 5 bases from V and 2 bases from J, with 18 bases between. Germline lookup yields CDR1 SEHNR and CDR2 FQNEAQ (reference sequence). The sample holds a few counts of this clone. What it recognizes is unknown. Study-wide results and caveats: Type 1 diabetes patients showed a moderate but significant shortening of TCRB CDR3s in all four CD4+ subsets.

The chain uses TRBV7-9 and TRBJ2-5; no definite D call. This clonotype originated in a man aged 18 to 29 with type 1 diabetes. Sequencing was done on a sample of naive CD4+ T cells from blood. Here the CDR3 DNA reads TGTGCCAGCAGCGAGGATGGCCCACCTCCACAAGAGACCCAGTACTTC. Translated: CASSEDGPPPQETQYF.